The rows below give T cell receptor beta chains drawn from one sample of a study of blood T cell repertoires in COVID-19. Sequenced by immunoSEQ multiplex PCR; TCRdb stores in-frame clones only, minus some. The sample gives 80,000 to 95,000 clones, approximately 80% of which show up once; 44% is in the top ten. Sequencing was carried out using peripheral blood. All receptors derive from a man at least 80 years old with acute or convalescent COVID-19. Both conserved end residues are part of each CDR3. D genes are given only for firm matches. Rows give clone size only sometimes, using once, few, many, or a class for an expanded clone.

NA,TRBJ1-4,TRBV5-1,NA,TGCGCCAGCAGAGTAACAGGTGACGCGGAAAAACTGTTTTTT,CASRVTGDAEKLFF
NA,TRBJ1-6,TRBV28,NA,TGTGCCAGCAGCCTCCTTTCCCTGACCGGGGTGAGTAATTCACCCCTCCACTTT,CASSLLSLTGVSNSPLHF
NA,TRBJ2-7,TRBV6-6,TRBD1,TGTGCCAGCAGAAATGACAGGGAAAGGAACGAGCAGTACTTC,CASRNDRERNEQYF
NA,TRBJ2-7,TRBV28,NA,TGTGCCAGCAGGTATCAGAGCGGGCCCTACGAGCAGTACTTC,CASRYQSGPYEQYF
NA,TRBJ2-2,TRBV6-5,NA,TGTGCCAGCACCACTAGTAACACCGGGGAGCTGTTTTTT,CASTTSNTGELFF
NA,TRBJ2-3,TRBV28,NA,TGTGCCAGCAGTTTTTCAGGGGTGAGAGATACGCAGTATTTT,CASSFSGVRDTQYF
once,TRBJ2-5,TRBV7-6,NA,TGTGCCAGCAGCTTAGAACCACAGGGGGGGGAGACCCAGTACTTC,CASSLEPQGGETQYF
NA,TRBJ2-2,TRBV7-9,NA,TGTGCCAGCAGCCCCCGACAGATCCAGGCCACCGGGGAGCTGTTTTTT,CASSPRQIQATGELFF
NA,TRBJ2-7,TRBV7-8,TRBD1,TGTGCCAGCAGAGACTCAGGACAGGGGATCTACGAGCAGTACTTC,CASRDSGQGIYEQYF
once,TRBJ2-7,TRBV5-5,NA,TGTGCCAGCAGCTTGGGGACACCCTCCTACGAGCAGTACTTC,CASSLGTPSYEQYF
NA,TRBJ2-3,TRBV27,TRBD2,TGTGCCAGCAGTCCCCGACTAGCGGGCACAGATACGCAGTATTTT,CASSPRLAGTDTQYF
NA,TRBJ1-2,TRBV18,TRBD1,TGTGCCAGCTCACGGGGGACAGGGATTAACTATGGCTACACCTTC,CASSRGTGINYGYTF
NA,TRBJ2-7,TRBV27,NA,TGTGCCAGCAGTTTATATGGGGGGTCGCCCTCCTACGAGCAGTACTTC,CASSLYGGSPSYEQYF
NA,TRBJ1-1,TRBV28,TRBD1,TGTGCCAGCCGTACAGGGGGCCCGAACACTGAAGCTTTCTTT,CASRTGGPNTEAFF
NA,TRBJ1-2,TRBV7-9,TRBD1,TGTGCCAGCAGCTGGGGACAGGCGGAGGGCTACACCTTC,CASSWGQAEGYTF
NA,TRBJ1-1,TRBV6-5,TRBD1,TGTGCCAGCAGTTACGGACGGACAGGGAGCACTGAAGCTTTCTTT,CASSYGRTGSTEAFF
few,TRBJ2-3,TRBV7-2,NA,TGTGCCAGCAGCCCTAGATCCAGCACAGATACGCAGTATTTT,CASSPRSSTDTQYF
few,TRBJ1-6,TRBV2,NA,TGTGCCAGCAGTTTCACGGGCTCCTATAATTCACCCCTCCACTTT,CASSFTGSYNSPLHF
NA,TRBJ2-1,TRBV27,NA,TGTGCCAGCAGTTTACTCCCACTAGAGTTGGGCGAGCAGTTCTTC,CASSLLPLELGEQFF
NA,TRBJ2-7,TRBV5-1,NA,TGCGCCAGCAGCTGGGGGGTCGGGGCTTCCTACGAGCAGTACTTC,CASSWGVGASYEQYF
NA,TRBJ1-1,TRBV6-5,NA,TGTGCCAGCAGCCTTAATGAGCTAGCCGTGGAAGCTTTCTTT,CASSLNELAVEAFF
NA,TRBJ2-2,TRBV25-1,NA,TGTGCCAGCAGTGATACAAACACCGGGGAGCTGTTTTTT,CASSDTNTGELFF
once,TRBJ1-4,TRBV3-1/TRBV3-2,NA,TGTGCCAGCAGCCAAGATGCAGGGGTCACTAATGAAAAACTGTTTTTT,CASSQDAGVTNEKLFF
NA,TRBJ2-1,TRBV5-1,NA,TGCGCCAGCAGCTTGGTTCTCCTTGTCAATGAGCAGTTCTTC,CASSLVLLVNEQFF
NA,TRBJ1-5,TRBV18,TRBD1,TGTGCCAGCTCGTCCGGGACAGGGCCGGGGCAGCCCCAGCATTTT,CASSSGTGPGQPQHF
NA,TRBJ2-7,TRBV5-6,NA,TGTGCCAGCAGCTTGGCCGGTAGGGGCTCCTACGAGCAGTACTTC,CASSLAGRGSYEQYF
NA,TRBJ2-7,TRBV2,NA,TGTGCCAGCATACAAGAGGGATACGAGCAGTACTTC,CASIQEGYEQYF
NA,TRBJ1-2,TRBV20-1,NA,TGCAGTGCTTCTGGGGGGACTGGCTACACCTTC,CSASGGTGYTF
NA,TRBJ1-1,TRBV20-1,NA,TGCAGTGCTACGGACTTCACTGAAGCTTTCTTT,CSATDFTEAFF
NA,TRBJ1-6,TRBV11-2,TRBD1,TGTGCCAGCAGCTCCGGATGGACAGGATATAATTCACCCCTCCACTTT,CASSSGWTGYNSPLHF
NA,TRBJ2-4,TRBV6-2/TRBV6-3,TRBD1,TGTGCCAGCAGTTATTTTTCCAGGGGGATAGCCAAAAACATTCAGTACTTC,CASSYFSRGIAKNIQYF